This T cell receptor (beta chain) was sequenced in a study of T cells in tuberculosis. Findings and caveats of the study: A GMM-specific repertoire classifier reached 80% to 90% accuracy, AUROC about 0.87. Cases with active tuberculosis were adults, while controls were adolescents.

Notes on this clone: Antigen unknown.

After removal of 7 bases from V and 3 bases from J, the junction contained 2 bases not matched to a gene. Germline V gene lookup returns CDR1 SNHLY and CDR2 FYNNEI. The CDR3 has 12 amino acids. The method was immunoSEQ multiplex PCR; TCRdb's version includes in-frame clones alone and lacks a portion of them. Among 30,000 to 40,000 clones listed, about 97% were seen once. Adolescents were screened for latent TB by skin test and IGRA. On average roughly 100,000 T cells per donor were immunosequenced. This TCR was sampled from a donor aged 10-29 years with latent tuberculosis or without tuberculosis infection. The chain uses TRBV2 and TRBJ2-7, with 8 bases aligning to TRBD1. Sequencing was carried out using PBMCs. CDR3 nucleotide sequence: TGTGCCAGCACAGGGGGCATCTACGAGCAGTACTTC. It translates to CASTGGIYEQYF. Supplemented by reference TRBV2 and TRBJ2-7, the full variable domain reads EPEVTQTPSHQVTQMGQEVILRCVPISNHLYFYWYRQILGQKVEFLVSFYNNEISEKSEIFDDQFSVERPDGSNFTLKIRSTKLEDSAMYFCASTGGIYEQYFGPGTRLTVT.